Listed below are T cell receptor beta chains from one sample, sequenced in a study of CD8 T cells in ankylosing spondylitis. TCRdb used MiXCR to reprocess the 5' RACE reads, holding one entry per CDR3 protein. The sample carries about 240,000 distinct CDR3 sequences, approximately 11% recorded once. Sequencing was carried out using blood, either unsorted or a sorted T cell fraction (not recorded which). The source of these receptors is a male donor with ankylosing spondylitis or in good health (not recorded which). CDR3s include the opening cysteine and the closing phenylalanine or tryptophan. A D gene is named only where the DNA matches it firmly. Clone size is stated in some rows and not others, as once, few, many or a class when expanded.

TRBV20-1,many,TRBJ1-6,NA,13,CSARDHANSPLHF,TGCAGTGCTAGAGATCATGCTAATTCACCCCTCCACTTT
TRBV25-1,many,TRBJ2-5,TRBD1,16,CASSEGQGRFLFTQYF,TGTGCCAGCAGTGAGGGACAGGGGAGGTTCCTGTTCACCCAGTACTTC
TRBV20-1,many,TRBJ2-1,TRBD2,14,CSAPGGSGYNEQFF,TGCAGTGCCCCGGGGGGATCCGGCTACAATGAGCAGTTCTTC
TRBV5-6,few,TRBJ2-7,NA,11,CASSLSLEQYF,TGTGCCAGCAGCTTAAGTCTCGAGCAGTACTTC
TRBV7-2,NA,TRBJ2-1,NA,15,CASSRAGARYNEQFF,TGTGCCAGCAGCCGTGCAGGGGCGCGATACAATGAGCAGTTCTTC
TRBV5-1,many,TRBJ1-2,NA,15,CASSLALGTNYGYTF,TGCGCCAGCAGCTTGGCCCTAGGGACGAACTATGGCTACACCTTC
TRBV6-5,many,TRBJ2-7,NA,16,CASSYRSGIIPYEQYF,TGTGCCAGCAGTTACCGTTCAGGGATAATACCCTACGAGCAGTACTTC
TRBV20-1,many,TRBJ1-5,NA,14,CSAPYSYSNQPQHF,TGCAGTGCTCCTTACAGTTATAGCAATCAGCCCCAGCATTTT
TRBV7-2,NA,TRBJ2-5,NA,16,CASSLGPGRGQETQYF,TGTGCCAGCAGCTTAGGGCCCGGTAGGGGACAAGAGACCCAGTACTTC
TRBV25-1,many,TRBJ2-7,TRBD2,14,CASSLGTSGHEQYF,TGTGCCAGCAGTCTAGGGACTAGCGGGCACGAGCAGTACTTC
TRBV4-2,many,TRBJ1-4,NA,14,CASSQGPGGEKLFF,TGTGCCAGCAGCCAAGGGCCTGGGGGTGAAAAACTGTTTTTT
TRBV18,many,TRBJ2-3,TRBD1,15,CASSPDRGRGDTQYF,TGTGCCAGCTCACCCGACAGGGGGCGCGGAGATACGCAGTATTTT
TRBV7-7,many,TRBJ2-5,NA,13,CASSLMGGETQYF,TGTGCCAGCAGCTTAATGGGCGGAGAGACCCAGTACTTC
TRBV10-2,few,TRBJ1-3,NA,17,CASSQEIRLTSGNTIYF,TGCGCCAGCAGTCAAGAAATCCGTCTTACTTCTGGAAACACCATATATTTT
TRBV12-3/TRBV12-4,many,TRBJ1-2,NA,13,CASSLGGRQGYTF,TGTGCCAGCAGTTTGGGGGGGCGCCAGGGCTACACCTTC
TRBV15,many,TRBJ1-5,NA,15,CATSRDYVGSQPQHF,TGTGCCACCAGCAGGGACTATGTGGGGAGCCAGCCCCAGCATTTT
TRBV21-1,many,TRBJ1-5,NA,14,CASISRQGNQPQHF,TGTGCCAGCATTTCCAGACAGGGCAATCAGCCCCAGCATTTT
TRBV5-1,many,TRBJ1-1,NA,14,CASSLHRGNTEAFF,TGCGCCAGCAGCTTGCACCGGGGGAACACTGAAGCTTTCTTT
TRBV3-1,many,TRBJ2-2,NA,14,CASSQDARAGELFF,TGTGCCAGCAGCCAAGATGCAAGGGCCGGGGAGCTGTTTTTT
TRBV10-3,few,TRBJ1-5,NA,13,CAINEGVDQPQHF,TGTGCCATCAATGAGGGGGTTGATCAGCCCCAGCATTTT
TRBV7-8,many,TRBJ2-1,NA,13,CASRPSEDNEQFF,TGTGCCAGCAGGCCTTCGGAGGACAATGAGCAGTTCTTC
TRBV29-1,many,TRBJ1-1,NA,15,CSVAEVGNMNTEAFF,TGCAGCGTTGCCGAGGTGGGGAACATGAACACTGAAGCTTTCTTT
TRBV7-8,few,TRBJ2-1,NA,15,CASSPREGREHEQFF,TGTGCCAGCAGCCCCCGGGAAGGAAGGGAACATGAGCAGTTCTTC
TRBV7-2,NA,TRBJ2-1,TRBD2,14,CASSFWGGGDEQFF,TGTGCCAGCAGTTTTTGGGGCGGGGGGGATGAGCAGTTCTTC
TRBV9,many,TRBJ1-5,NA,14,CASSVRESGQPQHF,TGTGCCAGCAGCGTTAGGGAATCGGGGCAGCCCCAGCATTTT